This T cell receptor beta chain emerged from a study of shared clonotypes between healthy human individuals (dated by TCRdb to the early 2020s). Background for the entire study: The cohort included three men and two women between 18 and 49 years of age. For each donor, CD4 naive and CD4 memory were each run on three plates, CD8 naive on two plates, and CD8 memory on one plate. The study deeply sequenced blood TCR repertoires of 5 or 6 healthy adults to estimate repertoire size and the extent of clonotype sharing between individuals. To increase sequencing depth and limit assay-specific biases, TCR repertoire library preparation and sequencing were carried out by different laboratories using diverse techniques. Per donor, leukapheresis produced somewhere between about 0.9 and 10 billion PBMCs. General conclusions and limits of the study: Naive subsets generally had larger estimated clonotype richness than memory subsets. The genetic and exposure-history diversity represented was limited by the small number of donors. Sampling was limited to blood, and TCR repertoires in tissue likely differ from TCR repertoires in blood. Pairwise subsampling indicated that sequencing depth was expected to affect the degree of clonotype sharing among donors. Compared with non-shared clonotypes, the clonotypes found in all four sorted-subset donors had higher generation probabilities. Incomplete sequencing was indicated by rarefaction of sorted-subset datasets, despite the large sequencing depth. About 5% of naive CD4, 3% to 3.5% of naive CD8, roughly 2.4% of memory CD4, and about 0.4% of memory CD8 clonotypes were shared across several donors.

TCR CDR3 regions were amplified from genomic DNA by multiplex PCR using the deep immunoSEQ assay. For each cell subset, the extracted genomic DNA was distributed evenly across all wells of several immunoSEQ 96-well plates, and each plate served as one replicate. For sorted subsets, 150 to 250 ng genomic DNA, equal to some 30,000 T cell genomes, was loaded into each replicate PCR. The purified libraries were quantified using a Qubit 3.0 fluorometer, sized with a Bioanalyzer 2100, and then quantified again using the KAPA Library Quantification kit. Each immunoSEQ 96-well plate was sequenced on its own single-read 150-cycle Illumina NextSeq 550 flow cell. The original pipeline was this. The immunoSEQ output contained only junctional sequences without quality scores, so filtering could not match that applied to full-length reads. Sequences were annotated with PyIR, a Python wrapper for IgBLAST v1.9, and V/J genes and CDR3 were assigned using IMGT germline references. Any read was removed if the V/J assignment was weak (E-value above 1e-6), the CDR3 was missing, or the read contained stop codons, out-of-frame junctions, or ambiguous translated residues. A V3J clonotype was defined by an identical inferred V gene, J gene, and CDR3 amino acid sequence. Percentage overlap between repertoires was calculated by dividing the number of shared unique clonotypes by the size of the smaller repertoire. RTK rarefaction, the Chao1 estimator, and Recon v2.1 estimates of unobserved clonotypes were used to assess repertoire richness. Generation probabilities were computed with OLGA for all TCRbeta clonotypes obtained by the gDNA method from several donors. The immuneACCESS repertoire file appears here via TCRdb, limited to in-frame rearrangements. These files lack a portion of the clones; in checked studies, under half of the deficit traces to unresolved V genes, and the cause of the others is not known. V and J calls and clone size come straight from that table; D and trimming were deduced from the DNA. Recorded for this sample are over a million clones; around three quarters of them occurred a single time. Of the sample, 0.55% to 0.7% falls within the top ten clones.

The donors were healthy, HIV-negative adults with no recently reported acute infections or vaccinations. All donors were Caucasian adults living in Nashville, Tennessee, USA. CD4+ T cells were enriched by magnetic negative selection; naive cells were then positively selected on CD45RA, and the negative fraction formed the memory subset. After blood collection by leukapheresis, PBMCs were isolated using Ficoll-Histopaque density gradient centrifugation and then cryopreserved in the vapor phase of liquid nitrogen. Analytical flow cytometry was used to check the purity and quantity of each magnetically sorted T cell population. From each sorted fraction, genomic DNA was isolated and quantified by UV absorbance on a Nanodrop 2000c. In the case of this clone: Its antigen is still unknown. Per-base quality was not reported, and no clone a single base away is much larger than it.

This clonotype originated in a young man in good health. Some clones in this sample may be carry-over from other donors' samples. Specimen: memory CD4+ T cells from PBMCs. The cell subset or site label on this specimen signifies: CD45RA-negative fraction.

The nucleotide sequence is given as TGTGCCAGCAGCCCCCCGCGGGGCTCCTACAATGAGCAGTTCTTC. Its protein reads: CASSPPRGSYNEQFF. This chain joins TRBV7-2 to TRBJ2-1; the D segment could be TRBD2, given 6 matching bases. Spanning cysteine to phenylalanine, the CDR3 consists of 15 amino acids. The CDR3 DNA has 45 bases and is translated from base 1. The germline V gene gives CDR1 as SGHTA and CDR2 as FQGNSA. The trim is 5 bases for V and 0 bases for J, with a gap of 11 bases between the germline ends.